Listed below are T cell receptor beta chains from one sample, sequenced in a study of control samples from healthy donors and cancer patients. Assay: immunoSEQ multiplex PCR; the TCRdb copy retains only in-frame clones and omits some. Of 40,000 to 60,000 clones in the sample, about nine tenths were seen once. Material: PBMCs. These receptors all stem from a man aged 45-60 years with head and neck cancer. Each CDR3 is given with its conserved first and last residue. The D gene is left open where the match is weak. Expanded clones get a size class; other rows say once, few or many, or leave the size out.

abundance	d_gene	v_gene	j_gene	CDR3nt	CDR3aa
.	.	TRBV21-1	TRBJ2-5	TGTGCCAGCAGGGAGAGCGGGAGGCCTCGAGAGACCCAGTACTTC	CASRESGRPRETQYF
.	TRBD1	TRBV6-2/TRBV6-3	TRBJ1-5	TGTGCCAGCAGTCAAACAGGGGGTAGCAATCAGCCCCAGCATTTT	CASSQTGGSNQPQHF
.	TRBD1	TRBV3-1/TRBV3-2	TRBJ2-1	TGTGCCAGCAGCCAAGATGCGGGGACAGGGTACAATGAGCAGTTCTTC	CASSQDAGTGYNEQFF
.	.	TRBV10-2	TRBJ2-7	TGCGCCAGCAGTGAGTCGTACGAGCAGTACTTC	CASSESYEQYF
.	.	TRBV4-3	TRBJ1-3	TGCGCCAGCAGCCAAGATTTCGGGGGACAAGGAAACACCATATATTTT	CASSQDFGGQGNTIYF
few	TRBD2	TRBV28	TRBJ2-7	TGTGCCAGCAGTTTCAGGGAGGGTATGTACTTC	CASSFREGMYF
.	TRBD1	TRBV11-2	TRBJ2-3	TGTGCCAGCAGCTTAGTACCCTCAGCGGGACAGGGAAGAGATACGCAGTATTTT	CASSLVPSAGQGRDTQYF
.	TRBD1	TRBV28	TRBJ2-7	TGTGCCAGCAGTACAACAGGGGACCTCATATACGAGCAGTACTTC	CASSTTGDLIYEQYF
.	TRBD1	TRBV5-1	TRBJ2-5	TGCGCCAGCAGCTTGGGGGACAGGCCTCAAGAGACCCAGTACTTC	CASSLGDRPQETQYF
.	.	TRBV7-9	TRBJ1-1	TGTGCCAGCAGCTCAGGACGTATGAACACTGAAGCTTTCTTT	CASSSGRMNTEAFF
.	.	TRBV9	TRBJ1-1	TGTGCCAGCAGAAAGACAGGCTCGGGGGACACTGAAGCTTTCTTT	CASRKTGSGDTEAFF
.	.	TRBV28	TRBJ1-5	TGTGCCAGCAGTGGCCCCCCCGGGGCGGGCAATCAGCCCCAGCATTTT	CASSGPPGAGNQPQHF
.	TRBD1	TRBV11-2	TRBJ1-5	TGTGCCAGCAGCCTGGACAGGGGGATTAGCAATCAGCCCCAGCATTTT	CASSLDRGISNQPQHF
.	.	TRBV6-5	TRBJ1-1	TGTGCCAGCAGTTACTCGGGCCCACCAAACACTGAAGCTTTCTTT	CASSYSGPPNTEAFF
.	.	TRBV5-4	TRBJ2-2	TGTGCCAGCAGCTTGGTTCAGGGGAACACCGGGGAGCTGTTTTTT	CASSLVQGNTGELFF
.	.	TRBV28	TRBJ1-4	TGTGCCAGCAGTCCAAATAATCTAGGACGCTTTCTATCGGTAACTAATGAAAAACTGTTTTTT	CASSPNNLGRFLSVTNEKLFF
.	.	TRBV24-1	TRBJ2-7	TGTGCCACCAACCGGAACGTATGTAGCTCCTACGAGCAGTACTTC	CATNRNVCSSYEQYF
.	.	TRBV24-1	TRBJ2-2	TGTGCCACCAGTGCCCAGGTTCACGGGGAGCTGTTTTTT	CATSAQVHGELFF
.	.	TRBV11-3	TRBJ2-7	TGTGCCAGCAGCGGTAGATCCGGTGAGCAGTACTTC	CASSGRSGEQYF
.	.	TRBV7-9	TRBJ2-5	TGTGCCAGCAGCGGCCAGACAGGTCAAGAGACCCAGTACTTC	CASSGQTGQETQYF
.	TRBD2	TRBV7-3	TRBJ2-2	TGTGCCAGCAGCCGACTAGCGGGACTGAACACCGGGGAGCTGTTTTTT	CASSRLAGLNTGELFF
.	.	TRBV19	TRBJ2-2	TGTGCCAGTAGTATGTCAGGGTGGGCCGGGGAGCTGTTTTTT	CASSMSGWAGELFF
.	.	TRBV6-5	TRBJ2-7	TGTGCCAGCAGTTATAGCCTCCAGAGCTCCTACGAGCAGTACTTC	CASSYSLQSSYEQYF
.	.	TRBV19	TRBJ1-5	TGTGCCAGTAGTTCAGGGCCATTTGGCAATCAGCCCCAGCATTTT	CASSSGPFGNQPQHF
.	.	TRBV10-3	TRBJ1-5	TGTGCCACCTGGGAGGGAGGCAATCAGCCCCAGCATTTT	CATWEGGNQPQHF
.	TRBD2	TRBV19	TRBJ2-5	TGTGCCAGTAGTCATTTGGGGACTACTCAAGAGACCCAGTACTTC	CASSHLGTTQETQYF
.	.	TRBV10-3	TRBJ2-7	TGTGCCACCCAGGGGGGGAGCTGGGAGCAGTACTTC	CATQGGSWEQYF
.	TRBD1	TRBV4-3	TRBJ2-1	TGCGCCAGCAGACTGGACAGGGGAAACTACAATGAGCAGTTCTTC	CASRLDRGNYNEQFF
.	TRBD1	TRBV30	TRBJ1-4	TGTGCCTGGAGTGTAGGGACAGGGGGGAATGAAAAACTGTTTTTT	CAWSVGTGGNEKLFF
once	TRBD1	TRBV28	TRBJ1-4	TGTGCCAGCAGTTTGGGGTTGGGGACAGCAACTAATGAAAAACTGTTTTTT	CASSLGLGTATNEKLFF
.	.	TRBV30	TRBJ2-3	TGTGCCTGGAGCGGACGACAGATCCAGGGGGGGGGAGATACGCAGTATTTT	CAWSGRQIQGGGDTQYF
.	.	TRBV7-3	TRBJ1-1	TGTGCCAGCAGCTCACAGGGTCCAACTGAAGCTTTCTTT	CASSSQGPTEAFF
.	.	TRBV11-1	TRBJ1-6	TGTGCCAGCAGCCAGCGGGGGCAGGATAATTCACCCCTCCACTTT	CASSQRGQDNSPLHF
.	.	TRBV10-3	TRBJ2-7	TGTGCCATCAGTGGGGGGACGGACTCCTACGAGCAGTACTTC	CAISGGTDSYEQYF
.	.	TRBV11-1	TRBJ2-5	TGTGCCAGCAGCTTTCTTGCGTCAGGGGAGACCCAGTACTTC	CASSFLASGETQYF
.	.	TRBV7-3	TRBJ2-7	TGTGCCAGCAGCTTAAACACAGAGGGCTACGAGCAGTACTTC	CASSLNTEGYEQYF
.	.	TRBV7-9	TRBJ2-7	TGTGCCAGCAGCTTAGCGGCCAGCAGCTCCTACGAGCAGTACTTC	CASSLAASSSYEQYF
.	.	TRBV28	TRBJ2-2	TGTGCCACTAAAGGGGGGTTGGGCACCGGGGAGCTGTTTTTT	CATKGGLGTGELFF
.	.	TRBV7-9	TRBJ2-2	TGTGCCAGCAGCGGGTCAGGGCGGGAAGGAAAGCACACCGGGGAGCTGTTTTTT	CASSGSGREGKHTGELFF
.	.	TRBV28	TRBJ2-1	TGTGCCAGCAGTCTAGCAACCAATGAGCAGTTCTTC	CASSLATNEQFF
.	TRBD1	TRBV5-4	TRBJ2-6	TGTGCCAGCAGCCCTATTGGACAGGGGGCGCGCTCTGGGGCCAACGTCCTGACTTTC	CASSPIGQGARSGANVLTF